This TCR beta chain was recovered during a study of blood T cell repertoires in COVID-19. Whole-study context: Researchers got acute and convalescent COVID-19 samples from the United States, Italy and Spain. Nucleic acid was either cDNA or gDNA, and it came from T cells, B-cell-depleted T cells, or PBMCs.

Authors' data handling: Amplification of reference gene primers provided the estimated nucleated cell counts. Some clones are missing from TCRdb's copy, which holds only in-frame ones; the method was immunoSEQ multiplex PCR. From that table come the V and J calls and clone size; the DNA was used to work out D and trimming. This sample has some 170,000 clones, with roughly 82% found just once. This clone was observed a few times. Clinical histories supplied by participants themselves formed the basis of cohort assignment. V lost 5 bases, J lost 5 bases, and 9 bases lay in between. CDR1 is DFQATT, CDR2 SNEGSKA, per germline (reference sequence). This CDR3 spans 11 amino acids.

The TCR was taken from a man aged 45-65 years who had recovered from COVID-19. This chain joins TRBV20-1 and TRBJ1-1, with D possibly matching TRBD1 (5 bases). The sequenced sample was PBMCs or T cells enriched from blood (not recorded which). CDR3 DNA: TGCAGTGCTCCAAAGGGGACTGAAGCTTTCTTT. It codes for CSAPKGTEAFF.